These 2 T cell receptor beta chains originate from one sample sequenced in a study of control samples from healthy donors and cancer patients. Profiled with immunoSEQ multiplex PCR; TCRdb holds only in-frame clones, not every one. The top ten hold approximately 2.5% of the sample, which has around 110,000 clones, about 93% seen once. Material for sequencing was blood. Receptors originate from a man aged 25-40 years in good health.

The V gene is TRBV5-4, the J gene TRBJ2-2; weak D call: TRBD2 (6 bases). In germline, CDR1 is SGHNT, CDR2 YYREEE (reference sequence). Trimming pared 2 bases from V and 3 bases from J, leaving 11 bases between. The CDR3 is 15 amino acids. CDR3 in DNA: TGTGCCAGCAGCTTCGGGACTCTCTACACCGGGGAGCTGTTTTTT. Translated: CASSFGTLYTGELFF.

The chain has TRBV24-1 and TRBJ1-4; D may be TRBD1 (6 bases). V was cut by 1 base and J by 5 bases, with 7 bases left in between. The CDR3 spans 14 residues. From germline, CDR1 is KGHDR and CDR2 SFDVKD. The CDR3 sequence: CATSDFGQNEKLFF. CDR3 nucleotide sequence: TGTGCCACCAGTGATTTCGGACAGAATGAAAAACTGTTTTTT.